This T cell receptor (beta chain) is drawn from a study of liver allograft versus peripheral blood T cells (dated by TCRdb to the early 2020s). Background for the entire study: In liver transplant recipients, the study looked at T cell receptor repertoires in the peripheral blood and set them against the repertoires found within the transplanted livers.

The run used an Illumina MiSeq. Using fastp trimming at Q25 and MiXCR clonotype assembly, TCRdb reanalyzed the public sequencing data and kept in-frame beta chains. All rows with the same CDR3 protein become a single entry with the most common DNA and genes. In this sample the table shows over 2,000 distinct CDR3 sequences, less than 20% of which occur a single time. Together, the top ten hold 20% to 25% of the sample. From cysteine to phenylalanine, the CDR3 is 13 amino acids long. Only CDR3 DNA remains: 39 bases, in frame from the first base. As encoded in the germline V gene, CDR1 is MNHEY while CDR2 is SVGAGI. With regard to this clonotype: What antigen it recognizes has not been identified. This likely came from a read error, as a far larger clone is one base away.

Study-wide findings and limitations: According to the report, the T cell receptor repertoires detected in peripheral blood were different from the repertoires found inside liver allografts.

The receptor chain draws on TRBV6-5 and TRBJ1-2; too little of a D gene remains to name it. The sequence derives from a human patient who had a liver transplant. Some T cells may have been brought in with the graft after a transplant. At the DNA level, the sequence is TGTGCCAGCAGCCTCGTAGGTCTCTATGGCTGCACCTTC. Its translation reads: CASSLVGLYGCTF.